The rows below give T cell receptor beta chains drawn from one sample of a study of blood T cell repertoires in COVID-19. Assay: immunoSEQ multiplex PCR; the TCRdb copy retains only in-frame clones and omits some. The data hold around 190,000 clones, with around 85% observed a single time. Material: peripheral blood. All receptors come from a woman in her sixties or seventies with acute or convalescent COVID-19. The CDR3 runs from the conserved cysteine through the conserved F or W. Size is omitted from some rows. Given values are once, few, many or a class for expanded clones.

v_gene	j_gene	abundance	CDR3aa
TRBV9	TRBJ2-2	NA	CASSVLGTGGRELFF
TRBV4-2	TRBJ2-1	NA	CASSKGLAGVEEQFF
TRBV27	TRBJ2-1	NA	CASSVSGTSGTYNEQFF
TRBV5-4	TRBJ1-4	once	CASSLGSNEKLFF
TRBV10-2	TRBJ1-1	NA	CASSIGTEAFF
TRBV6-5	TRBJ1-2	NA	CASSYSPYYGYTF
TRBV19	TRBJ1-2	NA	CASRKGLDGYTF
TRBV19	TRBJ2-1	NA	CASRDSGNEQFF
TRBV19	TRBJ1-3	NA	CASSRGAGNTIYF
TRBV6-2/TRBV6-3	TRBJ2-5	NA	CASSIAGGGQETQYF
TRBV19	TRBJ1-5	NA	CASSPTGGLEHQEPQHF
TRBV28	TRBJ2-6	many	CASSLTASGANVLTF
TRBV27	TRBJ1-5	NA	CASRSNRGYSNQPQHF
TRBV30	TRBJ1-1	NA	CAFRDNPMNTEAFF
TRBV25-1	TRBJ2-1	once	CASSEQDFLYNEQFF
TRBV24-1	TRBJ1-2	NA	CATSDRTGGSNGYTF
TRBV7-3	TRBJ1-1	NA	CASSLTVAKTEAFF
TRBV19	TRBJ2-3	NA	CASSTTGLLTDTQYF
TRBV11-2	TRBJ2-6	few	CASSLEGGPGANVLTF
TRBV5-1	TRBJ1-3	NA	CASSLGGTASGNTIYF
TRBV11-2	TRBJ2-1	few	CASSLGTGGIYEQFF
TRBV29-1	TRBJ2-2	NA	CSVSTGEVFTGELFF
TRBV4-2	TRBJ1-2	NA	CASSLRSPEAAGYTF
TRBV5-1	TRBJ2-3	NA	CASSGGLAGADTQYF